A selection of T cell receptor beta chains follows, all from one sample in a study of beta chain features in type 1 diabetes. Some clones are missing from TCRdb's copy, which holds only in-frame ones; the method was immunoSEQ multiplex PCR. Among a few hundred thousand clones listed, 10% to 15% were seen once. Sequencing was done on a sample of naive CD4+ T cells from blood. All receptors derive from a woman aged 18 to 35 with type 1 diabetes. The CDR3 runs from the conserved cysteine through the conserved F or W. A D gene is named only where the DNA matches it firmly. For some rows the clone size is stated as once, few or many, or as a class when expanded; others skip it.

. TRBJ2-3 few TRBV19 TGTGCCAGTAGTATACTCAGAGATACGCAGTATTTT CASSILRDTQYF
. TRBJ1-2 . TRBV5-6 TGTGCCAGCAGCTTGGGGGCTGGGGGGGCTAACTATGGCTACACCTTC CASSLGAGGANYGYTF
. TRBJ2-2 few TRBV28 TGTGCCAGCAGTCGGCAGCTAGGAGATACCGGGGAGCTGTTTTTT CASSRQLGDTGELFF
TRBD2 TRBJ2-1 . TRBV29-1 TGCAGCGTTAGACTAGCATACAATGAGCAGTTCTTC CSVRLAYNEQFF
TRBD1 TRBJ2-3 . TRBV4-2 TGTGCCAGCAGCCGACAGGGGGCGAGCACAGATACGCAGTATTTT CASSRQGASTDTQYF
. TRBJ2-2 . TRBV30 TGTGCCTGGAGTGTACATATGGCGGGCACCGGGGAGCTGTTTTTT CAWSVHMAGTGELFF
. TRBJ1-5 few TRBV5-1 TGCGCCAGCAGCCCTGGACAGAACGGACAGCCCCAGCATTTT CASSPGQNGQPQHF
TRBD1 TRBJ2-2 few TRBV19 TGTGCCAGTAGACAGGGGGCGAACACCGGGGAGCTGTTTTTT CASRQGANTGELFF
. TRBJ1-6 few TRBV9 TGTGCCAGCAGCGTAGAGGGAGGAGGTTCACCCCTCCACTTT CASSVEGGGSPLHF
. TRBJ1-1 . TRBV13 TGTGCCAGCAGCCCTAGGAGGGCAGTCCCCGTGGCTTTCTTT CASSPRRAVPVAFF
. TRBJ2-3 . TRBV7-7 TGTGCTAGCAGTGAACAGGGCCCCGCCGATACGCAGTATTTT CASSEQGPADTQYF
. TRBJ2-7 . TRBV20-1 TGCAGTGCTAATAGCCTATACGAGCAGTACTTC CSANSLYEQYF
. TRBJ1-1 . TRBV18 TGTGCCAGCTCACCATTGGAGGGGCAGGAAGCTTTCTTT CASSPLEGQEAFF
TRBD1 TRBJ2-1 few TRBV18 TGTGCCAGCTCACGACAGGGGCTATACAATGAGCAGTTCTTC CASSRQGLYNEQFF
TRBD2 TRBJ2-3 few TRBV9 TGTGCCAGCAGCACTAGGACTAGCGGATCAGATACGCAGTATTTT CASSTRTSGSDTQYF
. TRBJ2-1 few TRBV7-2 TGTGCCAGCAGCCTTCGACAGAAGAATGAGCAGTTCTTC CASSLRQKNEQFF
. TRBJ1-1 . TRBV18 TGTGCCAGCTCACCACTGGGGGGAACGGACACTGAAGCTTTCTTT CASSPLGGTDTEAFF
TRBD1 TRBJ2-7 few TRBV30 TGTGCCTGGACTCAGGGGGCGGGCGGGGTCCCTCGGCAGTACTTC CAWTQGAGGVPRQYF
. TRBJ1-2 . TRBV30 TGTGCCTGGACTATGCGGGGGGCGCCTAACTATGGCTACACCTTC CAWTMRGAPNYGYTF
. TRBJ2-7 few TRBV2 TGTGCCAGCAGCCGGGACTGGACCTACGAGCAGTACTTC CASSRDWTYEQYF
TRBD1 TRBJ2-7 . TRBV11-2 TGTGCCAGCAGCTTACCTGGACAGGTGGTGGAGCAGTACTTC CASSLPGQVVEQYF
TRBD2 TRBJ2-3 . TRBV5-1 TGCGCCAGCAGCTTGGAGGTAGCGGGACTGAAAGATACGCAGTATTTT CASSLEVAGLKDTQYF
. TRBJ2-1 . TRBV30 TGTGCCTGGAGGCCCTCTGAGGCGGGCGAGCAGTTCTTC CAWRPSEAGEQFF
. TRBJ1-1 . TRBV6-1 TGTGCCAGCAGTGGGGTCCTTGGACAGTTTGAAGCTTTCTTT CASSGVLGQFEAFF
. TRBJ2-4 few TRBV7-9 TGTGCCAGCAGCCGCGGACATACGACAGAAGCCAAAAACATTCAGTACTTC CASSRGHTTEAKNIQYF
. TRBJ1-5 . TRBV5-6 TGTGCCAGCAGTTCCAGGGTTAGGGATCAGCCCCAGCATTTT CASSSRVRDQPQHF
TRBD1 TRBJ2-2 . TRBV7-2 TGTGCCAGTAGACAGGGGACCAACACCGGGGAGCTGTTTTTT CASRQGTNTGELFF
TRBD1 TRBJ1-4 . TRBV9 TGTGCCAGCAGCGGGGGACAGGGTCCCCCATTTTTT CASSGGQGPPFF
. TRBJ1-1 . TRBV14 TGTGCCAGCAGCCAAGATGCAGTGAACACTGAAGCTTTCTTT CASSQDAVNTEAFF
. TRBJ1-1 . TRBV28 TGTGCCAGCAGGGCGTGGGGGGAACGTGGCACTGAAGCTTTCTTT CASRAWGERGTEAFF
. TRBJ2-3 few TRBV7-2 TGTGCCAGCAGCTCCCGATCGGGGAGGAGCACAGATACGCAGTATTTT CASSSRSGRSTDTQYF
TRBD2 TRBJ2-1 few TRBV7-2 TGTGCCAGCAGGTCTCGCGGGGGGAGTGCTCTGTTCTTC CASRSRGGSALFF
TRBD2 TRBJ2-1 few TRBV19 TGTGCCAGTAGTCTTGGACTAGCGTCCTACAATGAGCAGTTCTTC CASSLGLASYNEQFF
TRBD2 TRBJ2-7 . TRBV7-9 TGTGCCAGCCGACCGGCTAGCGGGAGTTACGAGCAGTACTTC CASRPASGSYEQYF
. TRBJ2-5 few TRBV30 TGTGCCTGGAAGGGGGTCCAAGAGACCCAGTACTTC CAWKGVQETQYF
. TRBJ1-5 few TRBV19 TGTGCCAGTAGTAGGACTCAGCATAGCAATCAGCCCCAGCATTTT CASSRTQHSNQPQHF
. TRBJ1-1 few TRBV29-1 TGCACCTCCTCGGCCGGTGAGGTCACTGAAGCTTTCTTT CTSSAGEVTEAFF
. TRBJ1-1 few TRBV15 TGTGCCACCAGCAGTGTCTCCTTGGGAGGAATCCCTGAAGCTTTCTTT CATSSVSLGGIPEAFF
. TRBJ2-5 . TRBV9 TGTGCCAGCAGCGTAGGGCATAGCGGAAACCAAGAGACCCAGTACTTC CASSVGHSGNQETQYF
TRBD1 TRBJ2-4 . TRBV2 TGTGCCAGCAGAAAGGACAGGGTGGGTGCCAAAAACATTCAGTACTTC CASRKDRVGAKNIQYF
. TRBJ2-6 few TRBV19 TGTGCCAGTAGTATAGTTGGGCCTGGGGCCAACGTCCTGACTTTC CASSIVGPGANVLTF
TRBD1 TRBJ2-3 few TRBV28 TGTGCCAGCACGACGACAGGGTACGGCACAGATACGCAGTATTTT CASTTTGYGTDTQYF
TRBD2 TRBJ2-1 few TRBV4-2 TGTGCCAGCAGCCAAGGATACCTAGCGGGAGGCGGCAATGAGCAGTTCTTC CASSQGYLAGGGNEQFF
TRBD1 TRBJ2-2 . TRBV9 TGTGCCAGCAGCGTAAGGACAGGGGCCGGGGAGCTGTTTTTT CASSVRTGAGELFF
TRBD2 TRBJ2-3 . TRBV30 TGTGCCTTGGCCCTCGCCCTAGCGGGAGGGCCGGATACGCAGTATTTT CALALALAGGPDTQYF
. TRBJ2-1 few TRBV30 TGTGCCTGGGGGACTGTGGCCTACAATGAGCAGTTCTTC CAWGTVAYNEQFF
. TRBJ1-1 few TRBV30 TGTGCCTGGAGTGTACGGTTGAACACTGAAGCTTTCTTT CAWSVRLNTEAFF
. TRBJ1-2 few TRBV5-4 TGTGCCAGCAGTTCCCAGATAAATGGCTACACCTTC CASSSQINGYTF
TRBD2 TRBJ2-3 . TRBV6-4 TGTGCCAGCAGTGCGATCGAACTAGCGGGAGACACAGATACGCAGTATTTT CASSAIELAGDTDTQYF
. TRBJ1-5 . TRBV15 TGTGCCACCAGCAGGGACACGCAGCCCCAGCATTTT CATSRDTQPQHF
. TRBJ2-5 few TRBV11-3 TGTGCCAGCAGCCCTGGGCCAGGGACCCAGTACTTC CASSPGPGTQYF
TRBD2 TRBJ2-5 few TRBV7-9 TGTGCCAGCAGCTTAGGGTTGGCTAGCGGGAGCATCGGGGAGACCCAGTACTTC CASSLGLASGSIGETQYF